This TCR beta chain stems from a study of Ad26.COV2.S vaccination and SARS-CoV-2 variants. The V gene's germline CDR1 is LGHNA and CDR2 YNFKEQ. This CDR3 comprises 14 residues. Losses at the gene ends were 0 bases for V and 15 bases for J; bases not matched to a gene: 11. Profiling relied on immunoSEQ multiplex PCR, and the TCRdb table lists in-frame clones only, not all of them. Of about 350,000 clones listed, about 86% were seen once; the top ten hold roughly a tenth. Regarding treatment: some 19 received Ad26.COV2.S at low or high dose, single or two shots; about 5 received placebo; per-sample allocation not given. Day 63 after the first injection of vaccine or placebo was the sampling time. The donor was a Boston adult aged 18-55 years.

Specimen: peripheral blood, collected in a trial of Ad26.COV2.S vaccine versus placebo. V and J are TRBV4-2 and TRBJ2-1; TRBD1 matches 7 bases. The TCR was taken from a person aged 18 to 65 who received the Ad26.COV2.S COVID-19 vaccine or a placebo. The CDR3 spells CASSQDPQGESLFF. As DNA, the CDR3 is TGTGCCAGCAGCCAAGATCCGCAGGGGGAAAGTCTGTTCTTC.